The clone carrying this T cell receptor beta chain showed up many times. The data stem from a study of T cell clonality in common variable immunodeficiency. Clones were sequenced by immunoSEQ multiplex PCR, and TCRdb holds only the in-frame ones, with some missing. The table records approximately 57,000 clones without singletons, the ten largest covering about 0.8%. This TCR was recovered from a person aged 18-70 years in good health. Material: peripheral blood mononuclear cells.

The CDR3 bases that were read are TGTGCCAGCAGCTCCCAGCGGGAGGCAGGCAATGAG. As protein: CASSSQREAGNE. The full-length CDR3 reads as CASSSQREAGNEQFF. The rearrangement links TRBV11-2 to TRBJ2-1, with 9 bases fitting TRBD2. The missing CDR3 end, 3 residues past where the read stops, is filled in from the germline J gene. The ends lost 4 bases at V and 6 bases at J; junction bases unmatched: 7. CDR1 is SGHAT, CDR2 FQNNGV, per germline. The CDR3 covers 15 residues.